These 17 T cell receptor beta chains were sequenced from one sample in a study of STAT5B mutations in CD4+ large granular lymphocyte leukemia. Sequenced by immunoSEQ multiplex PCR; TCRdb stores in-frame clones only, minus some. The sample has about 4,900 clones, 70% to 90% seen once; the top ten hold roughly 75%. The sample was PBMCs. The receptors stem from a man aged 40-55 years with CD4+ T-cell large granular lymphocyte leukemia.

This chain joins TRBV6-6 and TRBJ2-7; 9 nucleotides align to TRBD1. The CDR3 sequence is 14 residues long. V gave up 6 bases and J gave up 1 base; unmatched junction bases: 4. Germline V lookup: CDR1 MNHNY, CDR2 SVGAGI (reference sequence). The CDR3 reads CASRPGTGSYEQYF. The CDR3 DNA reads TGTGCCAGCAGGCCCGGGACAGGGTCCTACGAGCAGTACTTC.

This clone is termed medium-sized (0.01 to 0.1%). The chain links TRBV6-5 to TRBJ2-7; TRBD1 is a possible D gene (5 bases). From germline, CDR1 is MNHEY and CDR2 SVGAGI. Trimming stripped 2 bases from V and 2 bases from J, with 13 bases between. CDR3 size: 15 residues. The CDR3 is CASSYDGIGAYEQYF. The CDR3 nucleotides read TGTGCCAGCAGTTACGATGGTATAGGGGCCTACGAGCAGTACTTC.

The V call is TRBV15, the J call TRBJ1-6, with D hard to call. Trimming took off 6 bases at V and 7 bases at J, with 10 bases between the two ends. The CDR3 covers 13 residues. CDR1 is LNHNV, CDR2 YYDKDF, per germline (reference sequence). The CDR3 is CATRATENSPLHF. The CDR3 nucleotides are TGTGCCACCAGGGCGACGGAGAATTCACCCCTCCACTTT. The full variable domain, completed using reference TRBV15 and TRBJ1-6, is DAMVIQNPRYQVTQFGKPVTLSCSQTLNHNVMYWYQQKSSQAPKLLFHYYDKDFNNEADTPDNFQSRRPNTSFCFLDIRSPGLGDTAMYLCATRATENSPLHFGNGTRLTVT.

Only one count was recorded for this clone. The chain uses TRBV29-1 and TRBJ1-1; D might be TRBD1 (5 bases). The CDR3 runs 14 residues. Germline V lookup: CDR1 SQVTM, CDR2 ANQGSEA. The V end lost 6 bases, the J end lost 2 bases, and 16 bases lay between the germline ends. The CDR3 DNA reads TGCAGCGTCTCTCTGACAGCAGACAACACTGAAGCTTTCTTT. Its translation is CSVSLTADNTEAFF.

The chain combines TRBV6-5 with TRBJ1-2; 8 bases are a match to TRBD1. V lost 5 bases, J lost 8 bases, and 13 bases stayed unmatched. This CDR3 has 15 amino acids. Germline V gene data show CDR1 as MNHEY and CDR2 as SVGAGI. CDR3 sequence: CASSPSGQGAGGYTF. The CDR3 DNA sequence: TGTGCCAGCAGTCCCTCGGGGCAGGGGGCGGGGGGCTACACCTTC.

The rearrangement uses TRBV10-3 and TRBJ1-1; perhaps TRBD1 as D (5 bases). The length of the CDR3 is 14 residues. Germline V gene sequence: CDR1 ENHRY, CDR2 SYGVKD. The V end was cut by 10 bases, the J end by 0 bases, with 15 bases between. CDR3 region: CATGTGRLNTEAFF. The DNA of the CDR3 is TGTGCCACCGGGACCGGGCGACTGAACACTGAAGCTTTCTTT.

CDR3 sequence reads: CASSKRQGLAQETQYF. The CDR3, as DNA: TGTGCCAGCAGCAAGAGACAGGGATTGGCGCAAGAGACCCAGTACTTC. The rearrangement links TRBV5-4 to TRBJ2-5; TRBD1 matches 7 bases. CDR1 and CDR2 from the germline V gene are SGHNT and YYREEE (reference sequence). The V segment lost 4 bases and the J segment 2 bases; nucleotides outside the gene matches: 11. The CDR3 sequence is 16 residues long.

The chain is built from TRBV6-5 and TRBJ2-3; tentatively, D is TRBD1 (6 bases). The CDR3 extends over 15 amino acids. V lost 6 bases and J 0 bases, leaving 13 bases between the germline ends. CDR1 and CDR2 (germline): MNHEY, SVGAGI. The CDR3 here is CASSRRGASTDTQYF. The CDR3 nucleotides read TGTGCCAGCAGCCGCAGGGGAGCTAGCACAGATACGCAGTATTTT.

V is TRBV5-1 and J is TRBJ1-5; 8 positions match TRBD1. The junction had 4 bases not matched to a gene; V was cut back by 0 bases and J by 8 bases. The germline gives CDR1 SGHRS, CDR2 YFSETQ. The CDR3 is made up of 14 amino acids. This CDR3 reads CASSLGNRGEPQHF. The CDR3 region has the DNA TGCGCCAGCAGCTTGGGTAACAGGGGGGAGCCCCAGCATTTT.

CDR3 nucleotide sequence: TGCAGCGTGGCCGGGACAGCGAACACTGAAGCTTTCTTT. Translated, it gives CSVAGTANTEAFF. The V and J genes are TRBV29-1 and TRBJ1-1, with 7 bases that match TRBD1. J lost 1 base, V lost 6 bases, and 5 bases had no gene match. The germline V gene encodes CDR1 SQVTM and CDR2 ANQGSEA. This CDR3 is 13 amino acids long.

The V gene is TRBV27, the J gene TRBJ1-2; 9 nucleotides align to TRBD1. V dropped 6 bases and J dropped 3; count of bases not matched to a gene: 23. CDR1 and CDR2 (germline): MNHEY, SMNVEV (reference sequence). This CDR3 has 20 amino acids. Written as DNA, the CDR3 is TGTGCCAGCAGCAACCCTCCTGGGCGGACAGGGGCTACTAGGGACTATGGCTACACCTTC. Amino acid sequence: CASSNPPGRTGATRDYGYTF.

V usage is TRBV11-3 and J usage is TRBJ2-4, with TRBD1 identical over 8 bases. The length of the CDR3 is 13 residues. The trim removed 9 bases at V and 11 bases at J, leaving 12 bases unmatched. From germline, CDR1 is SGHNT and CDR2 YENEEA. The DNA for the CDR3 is TGTGCCAGTACCAGTGACAGGGGCTCCTTTCAGTACTTC. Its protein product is CASTSDRGSFQYF.

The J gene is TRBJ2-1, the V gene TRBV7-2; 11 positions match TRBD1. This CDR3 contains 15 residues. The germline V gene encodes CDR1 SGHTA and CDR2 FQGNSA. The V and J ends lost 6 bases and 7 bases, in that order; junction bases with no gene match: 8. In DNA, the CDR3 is TGTGCCAGCAGTCTCGGACAGGGGGCGCAAAATGAGCAGTTCTTC. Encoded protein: CASSLGQGAQNEQFF.

This CDR3 is CSVKKSVRDTEAFF. The CDR3 DNA reads as TGCAGCGTTAAGAAATCGGTCAGGGACACTGAAGCTTTCTTT. The V call is TRBV29-1, the J call TRBJ1-1; D might be TRBD1 (5 bases). Between the trimmed V and J ends, which lost 5 bases and 3 bases, there was a span of 16 bases. This CDR3 is 14 amino acids long. Germline V lookup: CDR1 SQVTM, CDR2 ANQGSEA. The full variable domain, its missing parts supplied by reference TRBV29-1 and TRBJ1-1, is SAVISQKPSRDICQRGTSLTIQCQVDSQVTMMFWYRQQPGQSLTLIATANQGSEATYESGFVIDKFPISRPNLTFSTLTVSNMSPEDSSIYLCSVKKSVRDTEAFFGQGTRLTVV.

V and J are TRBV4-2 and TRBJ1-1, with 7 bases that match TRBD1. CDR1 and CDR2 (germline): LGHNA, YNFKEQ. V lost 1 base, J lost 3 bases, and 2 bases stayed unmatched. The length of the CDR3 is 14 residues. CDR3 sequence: CASSQATGDTEAFF. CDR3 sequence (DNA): TGTGCCAGCAGCCAAGCTACAGGGGACACTGAAGCTTTCTTT.

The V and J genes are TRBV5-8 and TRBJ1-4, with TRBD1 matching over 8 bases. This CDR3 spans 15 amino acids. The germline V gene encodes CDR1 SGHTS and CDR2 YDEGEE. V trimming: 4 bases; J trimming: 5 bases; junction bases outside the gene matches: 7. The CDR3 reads CASSPGRTGNEKLFF. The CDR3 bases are TGTGCCAGCAGCCCCGGCCGGACAGGGAATGAAAAACTGTTTTTT.

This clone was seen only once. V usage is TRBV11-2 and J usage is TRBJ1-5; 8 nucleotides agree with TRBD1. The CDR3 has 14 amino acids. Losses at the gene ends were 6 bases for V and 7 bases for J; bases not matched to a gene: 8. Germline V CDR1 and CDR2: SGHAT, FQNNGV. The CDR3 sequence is CASSQGAGVQPQHF. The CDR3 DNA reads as TGTGCCAGCAGTCAGGGGGCCGGTGTACAGCCCCAGCATTTT. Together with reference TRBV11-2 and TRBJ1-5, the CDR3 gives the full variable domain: EAGVAQSPRYKIIEKRQSVAFWCNPISGHATLYWYQQILGQGPKLLIQFQNNGVVDDSQLPKDRFSAERLKGVDSTLKIQPAKLEDSAVYLCASSQGAGVQPQHFGDGTRLSIL.